These T cell receptor beta chains were read from a single sample in a study of T cell responses to AZD1222 COVID-19 vaccine. Assay: immunoSEQ multiplex PCR; the TCRdb copy retains only in-frame clones and omits some. This table holds roughly 76,000 clones, around nine tenths found once. The sample was peripheral blood, taken on day 0 of AZD1222 vaccination. The receptors were sampled from an adult in good health. The CDR3 runs from the conserved cysteine through the conserved F or W. Each record gives: J gene, clone size, D gene, V gene, CDR3 protein, CDR3 DNA. The D gene is left open where the match is weak. Clone size, where shown, is once, few, many, or a class for clones that have expanded.

TRBJ1-4	.	.	TRBV15	CATSRHRSSNEKLFF	TGTGCCACCAGCAGACACAGGTCCTCTAATGAAAAACTGTTTTTT
TRBJ1-2	once	TRBD1	TRBV2	CASSQSGTAINYGYTF	TGTGCCAGCAGCCAATCCGGGACAGCCATTAACTATGGCTACACCTTC
TRBJ1-2	.	.	TRBV28	CASSPRRLRNYGYTF	TGTGCCAGCAGCCCTCGCAGGCTCCGGAACTATGGCTACACCTTC
TRBJ2-3	many	.	TRBV12-3/TRBV12-4	CASSYVGMDTQYF	TGTGCCAGCAGTTACGTGGGGATGGATACGCAGTATTTT
TRBJ2-3	once	.	TRBV23-1	CASSQSRAREDTQYF	TGCGCCAGCAGTCAATCGAGGGCTAGAGAGGATACGCAGTATTTT
TRBJ1-5	.	.	TRBV6-5	CASRLGPLNQPQHF	TGTGCCAGCAGATTGGGACCGTTAAATCAGCCCCAGCATTTT
TRBJ1-4	.	TRBD1	TRBV6-1	CASSEPGGSNEKLFF	TGTGCCAGCAGTGAACCAGGGGGCTCTAATGAAAAACTGTTTTTT
TRBJ1-2	.	.	TRBV5-4	CASSLRGGHAYGYTF	TGTGCCAGCAGCTTGAGGGGGGGGCATGCATATGGCTACACCTTC
TRBJ1-3	.	TRBD1	TRBV5-1	CASSKTGDAGNTIYF	TGCGCCAGCAGCAAGACAGGGGACGCTGGAAACACCATATATTTT
TRBJ2-3	.	.	TRBV2	CASSSGSGSTDTQYF	TGTGCCAGCAGTTCAGGGAGCGGGAGCACAGATACGCAGTATTTT
TRBJ1-1	.	.	TRBV6-1	CASSERAEMGEAFF	TGTGCCAGCAGTGAAAGGGCCGAAATGGGTGAAGCTTTCTTT
TRBJ1-6	.	TRBD1	TRBV6-5	CASNRRGTAPNLHF	TGTGCCAGCAATAGAAGGGGGACAGCTCCCAACCTCCACTTT
TRBJ2-2	.	.	TRBV24-1	CATRRTEDEGELFF	TGTGCCACCAGAAGGACAGAAGATGAAGGGGAGCTGTTTTTT
TRBJ2-5	.	TRBD2	TRBV7-9	CASSLVSGGFQETQYF	TGTGCCAGCAGCTTAGTTAGCGGGGGTTTCCAAGAGACCCAGTACTTC
TRBJ2-3	.	.	TRBV12-5	CASGADSSDTQYF	TGTGCTAGTGGTGCCGACTCATCGGATACGCAGTATTTT
TRBJ2-3	.	.	TRBV27	CASSLRSGSTDTQYF	TGTGCCAGCAGTTTGAGAAGTGGGAGTACAGATACGCAGTATTTT
TRBJ1-2	.	TRBD1	TRBV5-8	CASSPSGQGTYGYTF	TGTGCCAGCAGCCCTTCTGGACAGGGGACCTATGGCTACACCTTC
TRBJ2-1	.	TRBD2	TRBV7-3	CASSLGGDQNEQFF	TGTGCCAGCAGCTTAGGGGGGGATCAGAATGAGCAGTTCTTC
TRBJ2-5	.	.	TRBV7-2	CASSFGAQETQYF	TGTGCCAGCAGCTTCGGGGCCCAAGAGACCCAGTACTTC
TRBJ2-7	.	TRBD1	TRBV6-5	CASSYSGGGLAYEQYF	TGTGCCAGCAGTTACTCAGGGGGCGGATTGGCCTACGAGCAGTACTTC
TRBJ1-3	.	.	TRBV30	CAWSVKIGNTIYF	TGTGCCTGGAGTGTAAAAATCGGAAACACCATATATTTT
TRBJ2-7	.	TRBD2	TRBV11-2	CASSGLAGVFYEQYF	TGTGCCAGCAGCGGACTAGCGGGAGTATTCTACGAGCAGTACTTC
TRBJ2-1	.	.	TRBV7-6	CASSLDRNNEQFF	TGTGCCAGCAGCTTAGACAGAAACAATGAGCAGTTCTTC
TRBJ2-3	.	.	TRBV29-1	CSVGGGSTDTQYF	TGCAGCGTTGGTGGTGGTAGCACAGATACGCAGTATTTT
TRBJ2-1	.	TRBD2	TRBV9	CASSATPSGRGDNEQFF	TGTGCCAGCAGCGCGACCCCTAGCGGGAGGGGGGACAATGAGCAGTTCTTC
TRBJ2-7	.	TRBD1	TRBV25-1	CASTGTGYEQYF	TGTGCCAGCACCGGGACAGGCTACGAGCAGTACTTC
TRBJ2-7	.	.	TRBV5-5	CASSFFILDEQYF	TGTGCCAGCAGCTTCTTTATTCTGGACGAGCAGTACTTC
TRBJ1-2	.	TRBD1	TRBV7-9	CASRGQGYGGYTF	TGTGCCAGCAGGGGACAGGGGTACGGTGGCTACACCTTC
TRBJ1-1	.	.	TRBV5-1	CASTLSGGNTEAFF	TGCGCCAGCACCTTGTCCGGCGGGAACACTGAAGCTTTCTTT
TRBJ2-5	.	.	TRBV5-4	CASSYPERPGTQYF	TGTGCCAGCAGCTACCCAGAGCGTCCCGGGACCCAGTACTTC
TRBJ1-1	.	.	TRBV20-1	CSASLHTEAFF	TGCAGTGCTAGTCTTCACACTGAAGCTTTCTTT
TRBJ2-2	few	.	TRBV9	CASSVSNTGELFF	TGTGCCAGCAGCGTTAGCAACACCGGGGAGCTGTTTTTT
TRBJ1-5	.	TRBD1	TRBV28	CASSSTGGRNQPQHF	TGTGCCAGCAGTTCGACAGGGGGGCGCAATCAGCCCCAGCATTTT
TRBJ2-6	.	.	TRBV5-1	CASNELPTALSSGANVLTF	TGCGCCAGCAATGAGTTACCCACTGCTTTGAGCTCTGGGGCCAACGTCCTGACTTTC
TRBJ2-7	.	.	TRBV10-3	CAIGAGPRSSYEQYF	TGTGCCATCGGGGCGGGACCCCGGAGCTCCTACGAGCAGTACTTC
TRBJ2-7	.	.	TRBV7-8	CATRDRLTYEQYF	TGTGCCACCAGAGACCGACTCACCTACGAGCAGTACTTC
TRBJ1-5	few	.	TRBV27	CASSGQRGDQPQHF	TGTGCCAGCAGTGGACAACGAGGGGATCAGCCCCAGCATTTT
TRBJ1-6	.	.	TRBV11-2	CASNSVQGIYNSPLHF	TGTGCCAGCAACTCCGTCCAGGGTATCTATAATTCACCCCTCCACTTT
TRBJ2-7	.	.	TRBV5-1	CASSLGRTPSYEQYF	TGCGCCAGCAGCTTGGGGAGGACCCCCTCCTACGAGCAGTACTTC
TRBJ1-2	.	.	TRBV18	CASSPQGFRDGYTF	TGTGCCAGCTCACCACAGGGTTTTCGCGATGGCTACACCTTC
TRBJ1-2	.	.	TRBV3-1/TRBV3-2	CASSQGRTGYTF	TGTGCCAGCAGCCAAGGTCGAACCGGCTACACCTTC
TRBJ2-1	.	.	TRBV25-1	CASKDSSYNEQFF	TGTGCCAGCAAGGACAGCTCCTACAATGAGCAGTTCTTC
TRBJ1-2	.	.	TRBV30	CAWRAGIGGYTF	TGTGCCTGGAGAGCAGGGATAGGCGGCTACACCTTC
TRBJ1-2	.	.	TRBV5-1	CASSPGTSDYGYTF	TGCGCCAGCAGCCCCGGGACGTCAGATTATGGCTACACCTTC
TRBJ1-5	.	.	TRBV19	CASSPGPYQPQHF	TGTGCCAGTAGTCCGGGCCCGTATCAGCCCCAGCATTTT
TRBJ2-2	.	TRBD1	TRBV27	CASTRPGQERTGELFF	TGTGCCAGCACTCGGCCCGGACAGGAACGCACCGGGGAGCTGTTTTTT
TRBJ2-1	.	.	TRBV11-3	CASSSRRTSHLFF	TGTGCCAGCAGCTCGCGGCGTACCAGCCATCTGTTCTTC
TRBJ1-2	many	.	TRBV12-5	CASARGWDYGYTF	TGTGCTAGTGCGAGAGGGTGGGACTATGGCTACACCTTC
TRBJ2-5	.	TRBD2	TRBV28	CASSLTSGDAETQYF	TGTGCCAGCAGTTTAACTAGCGGGGATGCGGAGACCCAGTACTTC
TRBJ1-2	.	TRBD1	TRBV28	CASSLGRTGSSGYTF	TGTGCCAGCAGTTTAGGGAGGACAGGGTCATCCGGCTACACCTTC
TRBJ2-5	few	.	TRBV3-1/TRBV3-2	CASSPRSETQYF	TGTGCCAGCAGCCCTCGCTCGGAGACCCAGTACTTC
TRBJ1-6	.	TRBD1	TRBV11-2	CASSPSKGAMGPLHF	TGTGCCAGCAGCCCCAGTAAGGGGGCAATGGGGCCCCTCCACTTT
TRBJ1-1	.	TRBD1	TRBV9	CASNRDRDTEAFF	TGTGCCAGCAACAGGGACAGGGACACTGAAGCTTTCTTT
TRBJ1-4	.	TRBD1	TRBV5-5	CASSLVFAGQGVEKLFF	TGTGCCAGCAGCTTGGTGTTTGCAGGACAGGGGGTTGAAAAACTGTTTTTT
TRBJ1-1	.	TRBD1	TRBV11-3	CASSLGQGEDTEAFF	TGTGCCAGCAGCTTAGGACAGGGTGAGGACACTGAAGCTTTCTTT